This is a list of T cell receptor beta chains from one sample in a study of shared clonotypes between healthy human individuals. TCRdb keeps only in-frame clones here, not all; method: immunoSEQ multiplex PCR. The table lists fewer than 800,000 clones, about 91% of them singletons. The sample consisted of naive CD8+ T cells sorted from blood. These receptors all come from a man aged 25 to 45 in good health. CDR3s include the opening cysteine and the closing phenylalanine or tryptophan. A D gene is named only where the DNA matches it firmly. Only some rows state a clone size, as once, few, many or a class for expanded clones.

>TRBD2|TRBV7-2|TRBJ2-7|once
CASRWTSGSYEQYF
TGTGCCAGCAGGTGGACTAGCGGGAGCTACGAGCAGTACTTC
>-|TRBV28|TRBJ1-5|-
CASSPAGGPQHF
TGTGCCAGCAGCCCCGCGGGGGGACCCCAGCATTTT
>-|TRBV27|TRBJ2-1|once
CASSSETSHNEQFF
TGTGCCAGCAGTTCAGAAACTAGTCACAATGAGCAGTTCTTC
>TRBD2|TRBV7-2|TRBJ2-1|-
CASSLRVREGPYNEQFF
TGTGCCAGCAGCTTAAGGGTGCGGGAGGGCCCCTACAATGAGCAGTTCTTC
>TRBD1|TRBV7-9|TRBJ1-1|-
CASSMTRDSLPMNTEAFF
TGTGCCAGCAGCATGACGCGGGACAGCTTACCCATGAACACTGAAGCTTTCTTT
>-|TRBV2|TRBJ2-7|-
CASGEGRSYEQYF
TGTGCCAGCGGCGAGGGTCGCTCCTACGAGCAGTACTTC
>TRBD2|TRBV23-1|TRBJ2-3|-
CASSPLWREIPDTQYF
TGCGCCAGCAGTCCACTCTGGCGGGAGATCCCAGATACGCAGTATTTT
>-|TRBV2|TRBJ2-7|few
CATRRGHEQYF
TGTGCGACTCGAAGGGGCCACGAGCAGTACTTC
>TRBD2|TRBV7-8|TRBJ2-1|-
CASSPITSDYNEQFF
TGTGCCAGCAGCCCTATTACTAGCGACTACAATGAGCAGTTCTTC
>-|TRBV5-1|TRBJ2-5|-
CASSPIAANQETQYF
TGCGCCAGCAGCCCGATAGCGGCTAACCAAGAGACCCAGTACTTC
>-|TRBV29-1|TRBJ1-5|-
CSVTVRGRSNQPQHF
TGCAGCGTTACGGTCAGGGGTCGGAGCAATCAGCCCCAGCATTTT
>TRBD2|TRBV10-1|TRBJ2-7|once
CASSGTSETYEQYF
TGCGCCAGCAGTGGCACTAGCGAAACCTACGAGCAGTACTTC
>TRBD1|TRBV7-9|TRBJ2-7|-
CASSLPRTGSSYEQYF
TGTGCCAGCAGCTTACCTCGGACAGGGAGCTCCTACGAGCAGTACTTC
>-|TRBV4-1|TRBJ2-7|-
CASSQEWGNSYEQYF
TGCGCCAGCAGCCAAGAATGGGGGAACTCCTACGAGCAGTACTTC
>TRBD1|TRBV7-2|TRBJ1-1|-
CASRGQFNTEAFF
TGTGCCAGCAGGGGACAGTTTAACACTGAAGCTTTCTTT
>-|TRBV7-9|TRBJ1-4|-
CASSFPDSTNEKLFF
TGTGCCAGCAGCTTCCCGGACAGCACTAATGAAAAACTGTTTTTT
>-|TRBV11-2|TRBJ2-7|once
CASSLNRPYEQYF
TGTGCCAGCAGCTTAAACAGGCCCTACGAGCAGTACTTC
>-|TRBV7-2|TRBJ2-7|-
CASSYTSGSYEQYF
TGTGCCAGCAGCTACACCTCGGGGTCCTACGAGCAGTACTTC
>-|TRBV28|TRBJ2-7|-
CASSFGYEQYF
TGTGCCAGCAGTTTTGGCTACGAGCAGTACTTC
>TRBD2|TRBV19|TRBJ2-1|-
CATRTLAGGYNEQFF
TGTGCCACCAGAACCCTAGCGGGAGGATACAATGAGCAGTTCTTC
>TRBD2|TRBV10-3|TRBJ2-3|-
CATLSPGLAGEPSTDTQYF
TGTGCCACTTTGTCTCCGGGACTAGCGGGTGAGCCGAGCACAGATACGCAGTATTTT
>TRBD1|TRBV7-7|TRBJ2-5|-
CASSYGQGTQETQYF
TGTGCCAGCAGCTACGGACAGGGGACTCAAGAGACCCAGTACTTC
>TRBD2|TRBV6-5|TRBJ2-1|few
CASTPTSGSGEQFF
TGTGCCAGCACCCCCACTAGCGGGAGTGGGGAGCAGTTCTTC
>-|TRBV29-1|TRBJ2-1|-
CSVDEGSRGEQFF
TGCAGCGTTGATGAAGGGAGCCGCGGTGAGCAGTTCTTC
>-|TRBV10-2|TRBJ2-7|-
CASMESWDTLGEQYF
TGCGCCAGCATGGAGAGCTGGGATACTCTGGGCGAGCAGTACTTC
>TRBD2|TRBV29-1|TRBJ2-3|-
CSIVTSGGGDTQYF
TGCAGCATCGTCACTAGCGGCGGGGGAGATACGCAGTATTTT
>-|TRBV7-9|TRBJ2-5|-
CASSLVSGSPQETQYF
TGTGCCAGCAGCTTAGTATCGGGATCCCCCCAAGAGACCCAGTACTTC
>-|TRBV28|TRBJ1-3|-
CASSFLGGAGNTIYF
TGTGCCAGCAGTTTCTTGGGGGGAGCTGGAAACACCATATATTTT
>-|TRBV11-2|TRBJ2-4|few
CASSLAAGQYF
TGTGCCAGCAGCTTAGCTGCGGGACAGTACTTC
>-|TRBV10-3|TRBJ2-2|-
CAISYGTRGGELFF
TGTGCCATCAGTTACGGGACCAGGGGCGGGGAGCTGTTTTTT
>-|TRBV28|TRBJ1-1|-
CASSPGAVNTEAFF
TGTGCCAGCAGCCCAGGGGCCGTGAACACTGAAGCTTTCTTT
>-|TRBV7-6|TRBJ2-7|-
CASSLDRREQYF
TGTGCCAGCAGCTTAGATCGGAGGGAGCAGTACTTC
>-|TRBV30|TRBJ2-3|few
CAWSSTVRGTDTQYF
TGTGCCTGGAGTTCCACAGTCAGGGGCACAGATACGCAGTATTTT
>TRBD1|TRBV18|TRBJ2-1|-
CASSPPGQVNNEQFF
TGTGCCAGCTCACCACCGGGACAGGTGAACAATGAGCAGTTCTTC
>-|TRBV6-4|TRBJ2-3|-
CASRPWGEADTQYF
TGTGCCAGCAGGCCCTGGGGCGAGGCAGATACGCAGTATTTT
>TRBD2|TRBV10-3|TRBJ2-1|-
CAITSKREGYNEQFF
TGTGCCATCACATCCAAGCGGGAGGGGTACAATGAGCAGTTCTTC
>-|TRBV4-1|TRBJ1-4|-
CASSQVAGAHGEKLFF
TGCGCCAGCAGCCAGGTCGCAGGGGCGCATGGGGAAAAACTGTTTTTT
>TRBD2|TRBV6-1|TRBJ2-1|-
CASMGTSREQFF
TGTGCCAGCATGGGGACTAGTCGTGAGCAGTTCTTC
>TRBD1|TRBV4-1|TRBJ1-2|-
CASSLGTGGASSNYGYTF
TGCGCCAGCAGCCTGGGGACAGGGGGCGCCAGCTCCAACTATGGCTACACCTTC
>TRBD1|TRBV15|TRBJ2-7|-
CATSRGGQASNEQYF
TGTGCCACCAGCAGAGGGGGACAGGCGAGCAACGAGCAGTACTTC
>TRBD2|TRBV4-3|TRBJ2-5|-
CASSQDWTSGRIQETQYF
TGCGCCAGCAGCCAAGATTGGACTAGCGGGAGGATCCAAGAGACCCAGTACTTC
>-|TRBV21-1|TRBJ2-1|once
CASKTCSVLTFDEQFF
TGTGCCAGCAAAACCTGTTCGGTCCTAACTTTCGATGAGCAGTTCTTC
>-|TRBV5-1|TRBJ1-2|-
CASSLAVGVYGYTF
TGCGCCAGCAGCTTGGCGGTAGGGGTCTATGGCTACACCTTC
>-|TRBV28|TRBJ2-7|-
CASSLFSYEQYF
TGTGCCAGCAGTTTATTTTCTTACGAGCAGTACTTC
>-|TRBV29-1|TRBJ2-7|-
CSVEWTNAPNEQYF
TGCAGCGTTGAGTGGACGAACGCGCCCAACGAGCAGTACTTC
>-|TRBV27|TRBJ2-2|-
CASSRATGELFF
TGTGCCAGCAGTAGGGCAACCGGGGAGCTGTTTTTT
>-|TRBV28|TRBJ2-3|-
CASSFGDTQYF
TGTGCCAGCAGTTTCGGGGATACGCAGTATTTT
>-|TRBV7-6|TRBJ2-2|-
CASSYGPNTGELFF
TGTGCCAGCAGCTATGGACCGAACACCGGGGAGCTGTTTTTT
>-|TRBV6-1|TRBJ2-5|-
CASGQGSRETQYF
TGTGCCAGCGGGCAGGGGTCACGAGAGACCCAGTACTTC
>-|TRBV30|TRBJ2-5|-
CAWTHLAEETQYF
TGTGCCTGGACTCATCTAGCTGAAGAGACCCAGTACTTC
>-|TRBV4-1|TRBJ1-2|-
CASSSGVHGYTF
TGCGCCAGCAGCTCGGGGGTCCATGGCTACACCTTC
>-|TRBV6-5|TRBJ1-4|-
CASSRKDSFLEKLFF
TGTGCCAGCAGCCGTAAGGACAGCTTTCTTGAAAAACTGTTTTTT
>-|TRBV5-1|TRBJ1-2|medium-sized
CASSLAMGAVYGYTF
TGCGCCAGCAGCTTGGCCATGGGGGCGGTGTATGGCTACACCTTC
>-|TRBV9|TRBJ1-1|-
CASSVSENTEAFF
TGTGCCAGCAGCGTATCTGAGAATACTGAAGCTTTCTTT
>-|TRBV19|TRBJ1-5|-
CASLPLDSRNQPQHF
TGTGCCAGTCTCCCTTTGGACAGTCGCAATCAGCCCCAGCATTTT
>-|TRBV30|TRBJ2-5|-
CAWEIRETQYF
TGTGCCTGGGAGATCCGAGAGACCCAGTACTTC
>-|TRBV28|TRBJ2-2|-
CASSSRLGAGELFF
TGTGCCAGCAGTTCCCGACTAGGCGCCGGGGAGCTGTTTTTT
>-|TRBV25-1|TRBJ2-7|-
CASSTTGRVFHEQYF
TGTGCCAGCAGTACCACAGGGAGGGTATTCCACGAGCAGTACTTC
>-|TRBV6-1|TRBJ1-5|-
CASSEAYNNQPQHF
TGTGCCAGCAGTGAGGCCTACAACAATCAGCCCCAGCATTTT
>-|TRBV10-2|TRBJ2-7|-
CASSRAASPYEQYF
TGCGCCAGCAGTCGCGCGGCATCCCCCTACGAGCAGTACTTC